The rows below give T cell receptor beta chains drawn from one sample of a study of T cells in Graves' hyperthyroidism and ophthalmopathy. One entry per CDR3 protein results from TCRdb running MiXCR on the multiplex PCR reads. Of fewer than 500,000 distinct CDR3 sequences in the sample, approximately 15% were seen once. What was sequenced was blood. The receptors were sampled from a man aged 18-30 years with Graves' ophthalmopathy. The CDR3 runs from the conserved cysteine through the conserved F or W. The D gene is left open where the match is weak. Clone size appears in some rows only: once, few, many, or a class for an expanded clone.

v_gene	d_gene	j_gene	abundance	CDR3aa	CDR3nt
TRBV4-2	TRBD1	TRBJ1-4	-	CASSQVKSWTGTEKLFF	TGTGCCAGCAGCCAAGTTAAGAGTTGGACAGGGACTGAAAAACTGTTTTTT
TRBV5-1	TRBD2	TRBJ2-1	many	CASSLGQSGVLGNEQFF	TGCGCCAGCAGCTTGGGACAGAGCGGGGTTTTAGGCAATGAGCAGTTCTTC
TRBV7-6	-	TRBJ2-3	-	CASSSLTTDTQYF	TGTGCCAGCAGCTCACTAACCACAGATACGCAGTATTTT
TRBV24-1	TRBD2	TRBJ2-1	-	CATSDLGLAGAEQFF	TGTGCCACCAGTGATTTAGGGCTAGCGGGGGCCGAGCAGTTCTTC
TRBV7-3	-	TRBJ2-4	-	CASSSQDGLLQYF	TGTGCCAGCAGCTCCCAGGACGGGTTACTTCAGTACTTC
TRBV19	-	TRBJ2-1	many	CASSNLGGGVEQFF	TGTGCCAGTAGTAACCTTGGAGGGGGCGTTGAGCAGTTCTTC
TRBV6-2/TRBV6-3	TRBD1	TRBJ1-5	many	CASSYDDGVEGAVQPQHF	TGTGCCAGCAGTTACGATGACGGGGTTGAGGGGGCAGTTCAGCCCCAGCATTTT
TRBV13	-	TRBJ2-1	few	CASSLRTSPYNEQFF	TGTGCCAGCAGCTTAAGGACGAGCCCCTACAATGAGCAGTTCTTC
TRBV20-1	TRBD1	TRBJ2-7	many	CSAPSGTGPYEQYF	TGCAGTGCACCTTCCGGGACAGGGCCCTACGAGCAGTACTTC
TRBV12-3/TRBV12-4	-	TRBJ1-5	many	CASVGNREPQHF	TGTGCCAGCGTAGGGAACAGGGAGCCCCAGCATTTT
TRBV7-9	-	TRBJ2-1	many	CASRWLAYNEQFF	TGTGCCAGCAGGTGGCTTGCTTACAATGAGCAGTTCTTC
TRBV24-1	TRBD2	TRBJ2-7	-	CATSETGTTYEQYF	TGCGCCACCAGTGAAACCGGGACTACGTACGAGCAGTACTTC
TRBV6-6	TRBD1	TRBJ2-7	many	CASSYRGQGAEQYF	TGTGCCAGCAGTTACCGGGGACAGGGAGCCGAGCAGTACTTC
TRBV6-1	TRBD1	TRBJ2-7	few	CASASPGQGHEQYF	TGTGCCAGTGCATCCCCGGGACAGGGTCACGAGCAGTACTTC
TRBV2	-	TRBJ2-7	many	CASSKTEYYEQYF	TGTGCCAGCAGTAAGACAGAATACTACGAGCAGTACTTC
TRBV5-1	TRBD1	TRBJ1-6	-	CASSSLGTGEVTLHF	TGCGCCAGCAGCTCACTCGGGACAGGCGAAGTCACCCTCCACTTT
TRBV7-9	-	TRBJ1-2	few	CASSIRTEIYGYTF	TGTGCCAGCAGCATACGGACAGAAATCTATGGCTACACCTTC
TRBV12-3/TRBV12-4	-	TRBJ1-5	many	CASSATGGQPQHF	TGTGCCAGCAGTGCGACAGGTGGTCAGCCCCAGCATTTT
TRBV14	-	TRBJ1-3	few	CASSQDRTSGNTIYF	TGTGCCAGCAGCCAAGACAGAACCTCTGGAAACACCATATATTTT
TRBV12-3/TRBV12-4	-	TRBJ1-3	many	CASSFPGVSGNTIYF	TGTGCCAGCAGTTTCCCCGGGGTCTCTGGAAACACCATATATTTT
TRBV6-2/TRBV6-3	-	TRBJ2-3	few	CASSYKSQGGDTQYF	TGTGCCAGCAGTTACAAGTCCCAGGGGGGAGATACGCAGTATTTT
TRBV30	-	TRBJ1-1	many	CAWSVGGPTEAFF	TGTGCCTGGAGTGTTGGAGGGCCCACTGAAGCTTTCTTT
TRBV18	-	TRBJ1-2	many	CASSPMGHYGYTF	TGTGCCAGCTCACCGATGGGTCACTATGGCTACACCTTC
TRBV12-3/TRBV12-4	-	TRBJ1-1	many	CASRSQGLTEAFF	TGTGCCAGCAGGTCTCAGGGACTGACTGAAGCTTTCTTT
TRBV30	TRBD2	TRBJ2-7	many	CACNGASGSYEQYF	TGTGCCTGTAATGGGGCTAGCGGGAGCTACGAGCAGTACTTC
TRBV3-1	-	TRBJ1-2	-	CASSQVPPARKGYTF	TGTGCCAGCAGCCAAGTACCGCCGGCGCGAAAGGGCTACACCTTC
TRBV20-1	-	TRBJ1-1	many	CSAARTDDNTEAFF	TGCAGTGCTGCGCGGACGGATGACAACACTGAAGCTTTCTTT
TRBV29-1	-	TRBJ1-2	many	CSYLPFNYGYTF	TGCAGTTATTTACCGTTTAACTATGGCTACACCTTC
TRBV11-3	-	TRBJ1-1	many	CASSFSENTEAFF	TGTGCCAGCAGCTTCTCCGAGAACACTGAAGCTTTCTTT
TRBV18	-	TRBJ2-3	many	CASSPESGSTQYF	TGTGCCAGCTCACCAGAAAGTGGGTCTACGCAGTATTTT
TRBV20-1	TRBD2	TRBJ2-7	many	CSARDLVAGGLEQYF	TGCAGTGCTAGAGATCTAGTGGCGGGGGGGCTCGAGCAGTACTTC
TRBV19	TRBD2	TRBJ2-1	-	CASRLAGVTSYNEQFF	TGTGCCAGTAGATTAGCGGGAGTTACCTCCTACAATGAGCAGTTCTTC
TRBV6-2/TRBV6-3	TRBD1	TRBJ2-4	few	CASSPTQGAGNIQYF	TGTGCCAGCAGTCCCACCCAGGGGGCCGGAAACATTCAGTACTTC
TRBV2	-	TRBJ2-5	many	CASSSDTPGETQYF	TGTGCCAGCAGTTCGGACACCCCCGGGGAGACCCAGTACTTC
TRBV11-2	TRBD1	TRBJ2-5	many	CASSLGTGFRETQYF	TGTGCCAGCAGCTTAGGGACAGGGTTTAGAGAGACCCAGTACTTC
TRBV2	-	TRBJ1-2	-	CANLPKVLGYTF	TGTGCCAACCTACCTAAGGTACTCGGCTACACCTTC
TRBV24-1	-	TRBJ1-1	many	CATTRVSKAEWAEAFF	TGTGCCACCACCCGGGTGTCCAAGGCTGAATGGGCTGAAGCTTTCTTT
TRBV7-8	-	TRBJ1-4	many	CASSPARVSSGEKLFF	TGTGCCAGCAGCCCTGCTAGGGTTTCGTCCGGTGAAAAACTGTTTTTT
TRBV2	-	TRBJ1-1	-	CASSLFSEGTEAFF	TGTGCCAGCAGTCTGTTTTCTGAGGGGACTGAAGCTTTCTTT
TRBV12-3/TRBV12-4	TRBD2	TRBJ2-5	many	CASRALRGGRETQYF	TGTGCCAGCAGAGCTCTGCGGGGGGGCCGGGAGACCCAGTACTTC
TRBV7-9	TRBD1	TRBJ2-5	-	CASSSRDRQETQYF	TGTGCCAGCAGCTCCAGGGACAGGCAAGAGACCCAGTACTTC
TRBV2	TRBD2	TRBJ2-7	many	CASRGGPEQYF	TGTGCCAGCCGGGGGGGTCCCGAGCAGTACTTC
TRBV6-1	-	TRBJ2-3	many	CASSEAGGTPDTQYF	TGTGCCAGCAGTGAAGCGGGTGGGACGCCAGATACGCAGTATTTT
TRBV27	-	TRBJ2-7	few	CASSPSRSGLQHEQYF	TGTGCCAGCAGTCCCTCCCGATCCGGGTTACAGCACGAGCAGTACTTC
TRBV7-2	TRBD2	TRBJ2-1	many	CASRDTSGRNNEQFF	TGTGCCAGCAGGGATACTAGCGGGAGAAACAATGAGCAGTTCTTC
TRBV4-1	-	TRBJ1-2	few	CASSQDQRPGYTF	TGCGCCAGCAGCCAAGACCAAAGGCCCGGCTACACCTTC
TRBV7-6	-	TRBJ2-5	-	CASSYTRDKLQETQYF	TGTGCCAGCAGCTACACCCGGGACAAACTCCAAGAGACCCAGTACTTC